This passage covers 11 T cell receptor beta chains from one sample sequenced in a study of PD-1 blockade in classical Hodgkin lymphoma. There was relapse after autologous stem cell transplantation in every patient, and there was variation in brentuximab vedotin exposure. TCRdb keeps only in-frame clones here, not all; method: immunoSEQ multiplex PCR. This table has tens of thousands of clones, roughly 89% appearing once. The sequencing here drew on peripheral blood mononuclear cells (PBMCs), taken before the second cycle of nivolumab. All receptors derive from a human donor with classical Hodgkin lymphoma.

The chain combines TRBV6-1 with TRBJ2-3; D unresolved. In germline, CDR1 is MNHNS, CDR2 SASEGT. V lost 1 base and J lost 6, with 5 bases in between. This CDR3 is built from 12 residues. CDR3 residues: CASSEVGDTQYF. The CDR3 DNA reads TGTGCCAGCAGTGAAGTAGGTGATACGCAGTATTTT.

This chain links TRBV11-3 with TRBJ2-1; D gene ambiguous. Germline V gene sequence: CDR1 SGHNT, CDR2 YENEEA. The germline V and J ends were trimmed by 5 bases and 2 bases, with 19 bases remaining between them. This CDR3 region has 17 residues. The DNA for the CDR3 is TGTGCCAGCAGCCCCGGGTCACTAAGTGGTCCCTACAATGAGCAGTTCTTC. Protein: CASSPGSLSGPYNEQFF.

The chain is built from TRBV27 and TRBJ2-3; TRBD1 matches at 8 bases. This CDR3 is 14 amino acids long. V lost 5 bases and J lost 0; bases outside the gene matches: 1. CDR1 and CDR2 (germline): MNHEY, SMNVEV (reference sequence). The CDR3 loop reads CASSGQGSTDTQYF. For the CDR3, the DNA is TGTGCCAGCAGTGGACAGGGAAGCACAGATACGCAGTATTTT.

This chain joins TRBV7-9 and TRBJ1-3, with D perhaps TRBD1 (5 bases). Germline V gene data show CDR1 as SEHNR and CDR2 as FQNEAQ (reference sequence). Trimming stripped 0 bases from V and 2 bases from J, with 8 bases between. The CDR3 length is 15 residues. CDR3 nucleotide sequence: TGTGCCAGCAGCTTAGCGGACACAGCTGGAAACACCATATATTTT. Amino acid sequence: CASSLADTAGNTIYF.

This clone occurred once. Here the CDR3 reads CASSLAGGHNNEQFF. CDR3 in DNA: TGTGCCAGCAGCTTAGCGGGGGGACATAACAATGAGCAGTTCTTC. The chain joins TRBV7-2 to TRBJ2-1; D might be TRBD1 or TRBD2, each matching 6 bases. V was pared by 0 bases and J by 5 bases, with 11 bases between. Germline CDR1 reads SGHTA; CDR2 reads FQGNSA. The CDR3 runs 15 residues.

For the CDR3, the DNA is TGTGCCAGTACCGCGACCCTCATAGACAATGAGCAGTTCTTC. Its translation: CASTATLIDNEQFF. The gene calls are TRBV19 and TRBJ2-1; D is uncertain. CDR3 length: 14 residues. The germline V gene has CDR1 LNHDA and CDR2 SQIVND (reference sequence). V was trimmed by 7 bases and J by 5 bases, leaving 15 bases between them.

This clone occurred a few times. This sequence joins TRBV11-2 and TRBJ2-5; D tentatively fits TRBD1 or TRBD2 (5 bases each). Germline V gene data show CDR1 as SGHAT and CDR2 as FQNNGV. This CDR3 has 15 amino acids. V was trimmed by 4 bases and J by 1 base, leaving 13 bases between them. The CDR3 region is CASSSMTGTQETQYF. The CDR3, as DNA: TGTGCCAGCAGCTCGATGACCGGGACCCAAGAGACCCAGTACTTC.

The chain links TRBV10-2 to TRBJ1-4, with 7 bases that match TRBD1. Germline values: CDR1 WSHSY, CDR2 SAAADI. V lost 2 bases, J lost 6 bases, and 6 bases stayed unmatched. The CDR3 runs to 15 residues. CDR3 sequence: CASSEVSGGHEKLFF. The CDR3 DNA sequence: TGCGCCAGCAGTGAGGTATCAGGGGGTCATGAAAAACTGTTTTTT.

This rearrangement joins TRBV5-1 to TRBJ2-2; the D gene is possibly TRBD1 (6 bases). This CDR3 spans 15 amino acids. The germline CDR1 and CDR2 sequences are SGHRS and YFSETQ. Trimming shortened V by 4 bases and J by 0 bases, and 10 bases separated the two germline ends. This CDR3 is CASSVQGANTGELFF. CDR3 nucleotide sequence: TGCGCCAGCAGCGTACAGGGTGCGAACACCGGGGAGCTGTTTTTT.

The V and J genes are TRBV5-1 and TRBJ2-1, with 11 bases lining up with TRBD2. Per the germline V gene, CDR1 is SGHRS and CDR2 is YFSETQ. Trimming cost V 6 bases and J 9 bases; bases outside gene matches: 8. The CDR3 spans 14 residues. The CDR3 sequence: CASNPIAGGPEQFF. DNA for the CDR3: TGCGCCAGCAACCCGATAGCGGGAGGGCCTGAGCAGTTCTTC.

The V and J genes are TRBV5-4 and TRBJ1-1; D remains ambiguous. Trimming cost V 6 bases and J 1 base, with 10 bases left between them. Per germline, CDR1 SGHNT and CDR2 YYREEE (reference sequence). This CDR3 has 13 amino acids. The CDR3 loop reads CASTPQGNTEAFF. The CDR3 bases are TGTGCCAGCACCCCGCAAGGGAACACTGAAGCTTTCTTT. Full variable domain (outside the CDR3, taken from reference TRBV5-4 and TRBJ1-1): ETGVTQSPTHLIKTRGQQVTLRCSSQSGHNTVSWYQQALGQGPQFIFQYYREEENGRGNFPPRFSGLQFPNYSSELNVNALELDDSALYLCASTPQGNTEAFFGQGTRLTVV.